The 29 T cell receptor beta chains in this list originate from one sample, sequenced in a study of radiation and T cells in renal cell carcinoma. Sequenced by immunoSEQ multiplex PCR; TCRdb stores in-frame clones only, minus some. This table holds approximately 90,000 clones, roughly 80% found once. The time point denotes: blood 4 weeks post-SBRT, at nephrectomy. Treatment described: 15 Gy SBRT to primary tumor, nephrectomy 4 weeks later. Sequenced material: blood, taken from a patient whose treatment included radiotherapy and nephrectomy. The origin of the receptors is a man over 45 with renal cell carcinoma.

V is TRBV7-6 and J is TRBJ2-7, with TRBD1 matching over 9 bases. Germline assignment: CDR1 SGHVS and CDR2 FNYEAQ. J lost 4 bases, V lost 4 bases, and 8 bases had no gene match. This CDR3 is built from 15 residues. CDR3 sequence (DNA): TGTGCCAGCAGCTCTACCGGGACAGGGCTGTACGAGCAGTACTTC. As protein: CASSSTGTGLYEQYF.

The J gene is TRBJ2-1, the V gene TRBV28, with D hard to call. The V and J ends lost 6 bases and 9 bases respectively, with 15 bases between them. Germline CDR1 and CDR2: MDHEN and SYDVKM. This CDR3 comprises 13 residues. CDR3 residues: CASRELRSPEQFF. For the CDR3, the DNA is TGTGCCAGCAGAGAGCTAAGATCACCTGAGCAGTTCTTC.

The gene calls are TRBV30 and TRBJ2-5; D possibly corresponds to TRBD2 (5 bases). Trimming took off 5 bases at V and 11 bases at J, with 15 bases between the two ends. The CDR3 contains 11 residues. Germline V gene lookup returns CDR1 GTSNPN and CDR2 SVGIG (reference sequence). CDR3 amino acids: CAWGTLGEQYF. CDR3 nucleotide sequence: TGTGCCTGGGGTACGCTCGGGGAGCAGTACTTC. The full variable domain, in which reference TRBV30 and TRBJ2-5 provide the parts outside the CDR3, is SQTIHQWPATLVQPVGSPLSLECTVEGTSNPNLYWYRQAAGRGLQLLFYSVGIGQISSEVPQNLSASRPQDRQFILSSKKLLLSDSGFYLCAWGTLGEQYFGPGTRLLVL.

The table lists this clone with a count of one. This chain uses TRBV9 with TRBJ2-4, with TRBD1 as a possible D gene (7 bases). There are 14 residues in the CDR3. V lost 4 bases, J lost 7 bases, and 15 bases lay in between. Germline V lookup: CDR1 SGDLS, CDR2 YYNGEE. The CDR3 sequence is CASSSWTGGNIQYF. CDR3 bases: TGTGCCAGCAGCTCTTGGACAGGAGGGAACATTCAGTACTTC.

This sequence joins TRBV4-3 and TRBJ1-4; no clear D. The germline V and J ends were trimmed by 0 bases and 7 bases, with 15 bases remaining between them. The CDR3 is 16 amino acids. In germline, CDR1 is LGHNA, CDR2 YSLEER. The CDR3 DNA reads TGCGCCAGCAGCCAAGATCGGCGGCAGGACGGTGAAAAACTGTTTTTT. It encodes CASSQDRRQDGEKLFF.

The rearrangement uses TRBV15 and TRBJ1-1; no definite D call. The CDR3 contains 13 residues. The V gene lost 2 bases and the J gene lost 1 base, with 5 bases spanning the gap. From germline, CDR1 is LNHNV and CDR2 YYDKDF (reference sequence). CDR3 protein: CATSRQKNTEAFF. DNA for the CDR3: TGTGCCACCAGCAGACAGAAGAACACTGAAGCTTTCTTT. The whole variable domain, filled in from reference TRBV15 and TRBJ1-1, reads DAMVIQNPRYQVTQFGKPVTLSCSQTLNHNVMYWYQQKSSQAPKLLFHYYDKDFNNEADTPDNFQSRRPNTSFCFLDIRSPGLGDTAMYLCATSRQKNTEAFFGQGTRLTVV.

The chain employs TRBV11-2 and TRBJ2-5, with no clear D. This CDR3 contains 15 residues. Trimming took off 5 bases at V and 2 bases at J, with 15 bases between the two ends. The V gene's germline CDR1 is SGHAT and CDR2 FQNNGV. The CDR3 region is CASSPRVPGQETQYF. The CDR3 nucleotides are TGTGCCAGCAGCCCGCGAGTCCCTGGGCAAGAGACCCAGTACTTC.

The gene calls are TRBV11-2 and TRBJ1-2; no firm D call. The CDR3 is 14 residues long. The V end was cut by 1 base, the J end by 2 bases, with 8 bases between. CDR1 is SGHAT and CDR2 is FQNNGV in the germline V gene. This chain's CDR3 is CASSLGGSNYGYTF. The CDR3 coding sequence is TGTGCCAGCAGCTTAGGCGGCTCAAACTATGGCTACACCTTC. Together with reference TRBV11-2 and TRBJ1-2, the CDR3 gives the full variable domain: EAGVAQSPRYKIIEKRQSVAFWCNPISGHATLYWYQQILGQGPKLLIQFQNNGVVDDSQLPKDRFSAERLKGVDSTLKIQPAKLEDSAVYLCASSLGGSNYGYTFGSGTRLTVV.

A single count supports this clone. The V call is TRBV7-9, the J call TRBJ2-1; 8 positions agree with TRBD2. The CDR3 spans 16 residues. The junction had 10 bases not matched to a gene; V was cut back by 6 bases and J by 3 bases. Germline CDR1 SEHNR, CDR2 FQNEAQ (reference sequence). The CDR3 DNA is TGTGCCAGCAGACCGTGGAGCGGGAGCGTCTACAATGAGCAGTTCTTC. Its protein product is CASRPWSGSVYNEQFF.

The gene calls are TRBV7-8 and TRBJ2-5; 10 nucleotides line up with TRBD2. Germline V gene data show CDR1 as SGHVS and CDR2 as FQNEAQ. This CDR3 has 17 amino acids. V gave up 3 bases and J gave up 5 bases; unmatched junction bases: 12. CDR3 residues: CASSFDLAGGVLETQYF. In nucleotides, the CDR3 is TGTGCCAGCAGCTTCGACTTAGCGGGAGGTGTTTTGGAGACCCAGTACTTC.

The gene calls are TRBV18 and TRBJ2-3; D ambiguous. The germline V gene has CDR1 KGHSH and CDR2 LQKENI. The CDR3 consists of 17 residues. V was clipped by 2 bases and J by 2 bases, with 17 bases between them. CDR3 bases: TGTGCCAGCTCACCAGATTCGTGGACGCAGTACACAGATACGCAGTATTTT. The encoded protein is CASSPDSWTQYTDTQYF.

The V and J genes are TRBV4-2 and TRBJ2-1; D uncertain. V lost 2 bases, J lost 8 bases, and 4 bases lay in between. Germline V gene lookup returns CDR1 LGHNA and CDR2 YNFKEQ. The CDR3 loop spans 11 amino acids. The CDR3 loop is CASSQRHEQFF. The CDR3 nucleotides read TGTGCCAGCAGCCAACGCCATGAGCAGTTCTTC.

The chain joins TRBV6-5 to TRBJ1-1; D not certain. The CDR3 runs to 14 residues. The ends were cut back, 2 bases at V and 4 bases at J, with 11 bases in the middle. Germline assignment: CDR1 MNHEY and CDR2 SVGAGI. DNA for the CDR3: TGTGCCAGCAGTTACCTCCCGTCCAGCACTGAAGCTTTCTTT. Protein sequence: CASSYLPSSTEAFF.

V usage is TRBV9 and J usage is TRBJ1-6, with D perhaps matching TRBD1 (5 bases). V gave up 4 bases and J gave up 0 bases, with 11 bases separating them. The CDR3 is made up of 16 amino acids. Germline V lookup: CDR1 SGDLS, CDR2 YYNGEE. As DNA, the CDR3 is TGTGCCAGCAGCCCTCGACAGAGCTCCTATAATTCACCCCTCCACTTT. The encoded protein is CASSPRQSSYNSPLHF.

The chain links TRBV9 to TRBJ2-3; 9 nucleotides line up with TRBD1. The CDR3 totals 15 residues. The germline V gene has CDR1 SGDLS and CDR2 YYNGEE. The J segment lost 3 bases and the V segment lost 4 bases, leaving 6 bases of the junction unmatched. CDR3 sequence (DNA): TGTGCCAGCAGCTTCTCCGGGACAGGGACAGATACGCAGTATTTT. It encodes CASSFSGTGTDTQYF.

V and J are TRBV5-1 and TRBJ2-1; D call uncertain. Germline lookup yields CDR1 SGHRS and CDR2 YFSETQ. V was shortened by 0 bases and J by 3 bases, with 10 bases between the two germline ends. The CDR3 spans 15 residues. The CDR3 DNA sequence: TGCGCCAGCAGCTTGGAATCCAGTTTCTACAATGAGCAGTTCTTC. As protein: CASSLESSFYNEQFF.

V and J are TRBV11-3 and TRBJ2-7, with 10 nucleotides matching TRBD2. The CDR3 is 15 amino acids. Germline CDR1 reads SGHNT; CDR2 reads YENEEA. V shed 6 bases, J shed 5 bases, and the junction held 10 bases outside the gene matches. For the CDR3, the DNA is TGTGCCAGCAGTCGCCCCGGGCTAGCGGGAGACGAGCAGTACTTC. Protein product: CASSRPGLAGDEQYF.

The chain links TRBV5-1 to TRBJ2-5; TRBD1 might be the D (6 bases). The V gene lost 1 base and the J gene lost 1 base, with 11 bases spanning the gap. The CDR3 has 15 residues. CDR1 is SGHRS, CDR2 YFSETQ, per germline. CDR3 amino acids: CASSLIPGVQETQYF. The CDR3 DNA reads TGCGCCAGCAGCTTGATCCCAGGGGTCCAAGAGACCCAGTACTTC.

A few counts support this clone. The J gene is TRBJ1-1, the V gene TRBV10-3, with 7 nucleotides matching TRBD1. This CDR3 spans 13 amino acids. Germline V CDR1 and CDR2: ENHRY, SYGVKD. Trimming took 5 bases from V and 7 from J; bases not matched to a gene: 7. CDR3 coding DNA: TGTGCCATCAGTCCCGACAGGGAGGGTGAAGCTTTCTTT. Its translation: CAISPDREGEAFF.

The CDR3 reads CASTGPSRNSPLHF. Here the CDR3 DNA reads TGTGCCAGCACCGGGCCCTCTCGAAATTCACCCCTCCACTTT. The chain is built from TRBV7-2 and TRBJ1-6; D uncertain. Germline V gives CDR1 SGHTA, CDR2 FQGNSA. The V end lost 7 bases, the J end lost 7 bases, and 14 bases lay between the germline ends. This CDR3 spans 14 amino acids.

The CDR3 bases are TGTGCCAGTAAGCCGGGACAGTACAGCACAGATACGCAGTATTTT. Translated: CASKPGQYSTDTQYF. The V gene is TRBV19, the J gene TRBJ2-3; 7 positions agree with TRBD1. Germline V gene data show CDR1 as LNHDA and CDR2 as SQIVND (reference sequence). With 7 bases clipped from V and 0 bases from J, the junction kept 7 bases outside the gene matches. The CDR3 loop spans 15 amino acids.

This clone was seen repeatedly, ten times or more. The chain couples TRBV27 to TRBJ2-2; 7 positions match TRBD1. The CDR3 extends over 15 amino acids. V shed 5 bases and J 7 bases; nucleotides not matched to a gene: 10. CDR1 is MNHEY, CDR2 SMNVEV, per germline (reference sequence). The CDR3 reads CASSLNRGYGGELFF. The CDR3 nucleotides read TGTGCCAGCAGTCTTAACAGGGGATATGGCGGGGAGCTGTTTTTT.

V and J are TRBV7-2 and TRBJ1-1; TRBD1 agrees at 8 bases. Germline V lookup: CDR1 SGHTA, CDR2 FQGNSA. V lost 1 base, J lost 4 bases, and 8 bases stayed unmatched. The CDR3 loop spans 16 amino acids. CDR3 protein: CASSLEFRGRRTEAFF. Written as DNA, the CDR3 is TGTGCCAGCAGCTTAGAATTCAGGGGGCGCCGCACTGAAGCTTTCTTT. The full variable domain, completed using reference TRBV7-2 and TRBJ1-1, is GAGVSQSPSNKVTEKGKDVELRCDPISGHTALYWYRQSLGQGLEFLIYFQGNSAPDKSGLPSDRFSAERTGGSVSTLTIQRTQQEDSAVYLCASSLEFRGRRTEAFFGQGTRLTVV.

The J gene is TRBJ2-3, the V gene TRBV6-6, with a possible D match to TRBD2 (6 bases). The germline V gene encodes CDR1 MNHNY and CDR2 SVGAGI (reference sequence). The V end lost 6 bases, the J end lost 2 bases, and 18 bases lay between the germline ends. The CDR3 has 16 amino acids. CDR3 sequence: CASRPTSPSLTDTQYF. As DNA, the CDR3 is TGTGCCAGCAGACCGACTAGTCCTTCCCTCACAGATACGCAGTATTTT.

This chain connects TRBV19 to TRBJ2-7, with 7 bases aligning to TRBD2. The J segment lost 4 bases and the V segment lost 5 bases, leaving 5 bases of the junction unmatched. The germline V gene has CDR1 LNHDA and CDR2 SQIVND (reference sequence). This CDR3 spans 13 amino acids. The CDR3 spells CASSGLVSYEQYF. As DNA, the CDR3 is TGTGCCAGTAGTGGACTAGTAAGTTACGAGCAGTACTTC.

The rearrangement uses TRBV12-5 and TRBJ1-2; D not certain. There are 14 residues in the CDR3. Per the germline V gene, CDR1 is LGHNT and CDR2 is FRNRAP. V was cut by 5 bases and J by 6 bases, with 16 bases left in between. The CDR3 protein is CASGPWAHGNGYTF. The CDR3 bases are TGTGCTAGTGGTCCGTGGGCTCACGGGAATGGCTACACCTTC.

The chain joins TRBV7-2 to TRBJ2-7, with TRBD2 as a possible D gene (5 bases). Germline-derived CDR1 and CDR2 are SGHTA and FQGNSA. The V end lost 0 bases, the J end lost 12 bases, and 21 bases lay between the germline ends. The CDR3 spans 15 residues. The CDR3: CASSLAFSRGSLAYF. CDR3 nucleotide sequence: TGTGCCAGCAGCTTAGCGTTTTCCCGGGGAAGTCTAGCGTACTTC.

The chain employs TRBV30 and TRBJ2-1, with D possibly called TRBD1 or TRBD2 (5 bases each). CDR1 and CDR2 (germline): GTSNPN, SVGIG (reference sequence). V lost 0 bases, J lost 15 bases, and 18 bases lay in between. CDR3 length equals 13 residues. CDR3 protein: CAWSVGGPNRRFF. In DNA form, the CDR3 reads TGTGCCTGGAGTGTTGGGGGACCCAACAGGCGGTTCTTC.

The chain has TRBV10-3 and TRBJ2-7; D is unclear. CDR3 length: 14 residues. V lost 6 bases and J 4 bases, leaving 16 bases between the germline ends. Looked up from germline, CDR1 is ENHRY and CDR2 is SYGVKD. This CDR3 reads CAIRSGPDGYEQYF. Here the CDR3 DNA reads TGTGCCATCAGGTCTGGACCCGACGGTTACGAGCAGTACTTC.